This entry describes one T cell receptor (beta chain). The CDR3 spans 11 residues. CDR1 is SGDLS, CDR2 YYNGEE, per germline. Trimming removed 4 bases from V and 5 bases from J, with 6 bases in between. The sample comes from a study of shared clonotypes between healthy human individuals. The study drew all its donors from Caucasian adults living in Nashville, Tennessee. Running of the assay took place at deep level. The data were produced by immunoSEQ multiplex PCR, yet TCRdb's version contains in-frame clones alone and is incomplete. The sample consists of 550,000 to 700,000 clones, around 73% of them appearing once.

This TCR derives from a woman between 25 and 40 years old in good health. The sequenced material came from memory CD4+ T cells sorted from blood. Regarding subset: CD45RA-negative fraction. This sequence joins TRBV9 and TRBJ1-1; no clear D gene. In DNA, the CDR3 is TGTGCCAGCAGCCCGTGGACTGAAGCTTTCTTT. This sequence encodes CASSPWTEAFF.